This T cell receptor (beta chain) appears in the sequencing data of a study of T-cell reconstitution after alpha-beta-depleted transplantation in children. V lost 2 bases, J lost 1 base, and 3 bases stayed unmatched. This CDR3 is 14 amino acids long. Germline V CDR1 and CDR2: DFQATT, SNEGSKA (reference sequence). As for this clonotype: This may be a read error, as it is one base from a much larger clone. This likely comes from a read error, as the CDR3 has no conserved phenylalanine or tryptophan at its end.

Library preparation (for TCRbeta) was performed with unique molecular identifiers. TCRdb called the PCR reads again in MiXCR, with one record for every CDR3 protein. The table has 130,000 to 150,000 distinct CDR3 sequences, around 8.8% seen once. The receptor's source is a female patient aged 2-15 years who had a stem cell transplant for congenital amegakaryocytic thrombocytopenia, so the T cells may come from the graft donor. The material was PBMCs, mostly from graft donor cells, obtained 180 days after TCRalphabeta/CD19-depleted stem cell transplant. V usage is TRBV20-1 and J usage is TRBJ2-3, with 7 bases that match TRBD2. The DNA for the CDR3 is TGCAGTGCTAGAAGACTAGCTGGCACAGATACGCAGTATTCT. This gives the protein CSARRLAGTDTQYS.